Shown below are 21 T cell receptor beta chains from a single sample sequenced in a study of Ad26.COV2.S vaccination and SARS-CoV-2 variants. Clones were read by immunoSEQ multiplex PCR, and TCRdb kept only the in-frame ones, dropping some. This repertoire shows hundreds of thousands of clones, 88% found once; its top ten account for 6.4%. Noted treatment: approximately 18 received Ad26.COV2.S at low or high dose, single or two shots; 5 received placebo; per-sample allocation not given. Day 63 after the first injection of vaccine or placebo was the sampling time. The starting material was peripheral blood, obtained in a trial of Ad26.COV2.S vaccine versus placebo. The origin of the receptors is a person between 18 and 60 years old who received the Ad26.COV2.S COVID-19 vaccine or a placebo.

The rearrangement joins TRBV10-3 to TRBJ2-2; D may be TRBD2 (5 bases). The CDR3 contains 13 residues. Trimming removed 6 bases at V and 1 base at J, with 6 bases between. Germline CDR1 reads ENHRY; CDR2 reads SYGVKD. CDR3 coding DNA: TGTGCCATCAGGAGCGGGAACACCGGGGAGCTGTTTTTT. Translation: CAIRSGNTGELFF.

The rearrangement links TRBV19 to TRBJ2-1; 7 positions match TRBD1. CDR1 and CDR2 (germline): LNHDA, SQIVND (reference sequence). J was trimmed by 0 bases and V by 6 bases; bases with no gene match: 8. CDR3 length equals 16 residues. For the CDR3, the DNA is TGTGCCAGTAGCCCAGGGGGAACTGCCTCCTACAATGAGCAGTTCTTC. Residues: CASSPGGTASYNEQFF.

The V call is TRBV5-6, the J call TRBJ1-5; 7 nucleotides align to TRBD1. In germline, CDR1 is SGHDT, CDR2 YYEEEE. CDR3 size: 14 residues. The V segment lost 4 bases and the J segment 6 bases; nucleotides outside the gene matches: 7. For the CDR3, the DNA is TGTGCCAGCAGCGTAGGACAGGAGGGTCAGCCCCAGCATTTT. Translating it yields CASSVGQEGQPQHF.

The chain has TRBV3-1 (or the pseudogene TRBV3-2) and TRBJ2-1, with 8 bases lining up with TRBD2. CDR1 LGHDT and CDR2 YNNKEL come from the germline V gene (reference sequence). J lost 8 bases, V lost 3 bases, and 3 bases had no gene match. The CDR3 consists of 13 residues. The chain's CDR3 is CASSHGRADEQFF. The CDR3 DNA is TGTGCCAGCAGCCACGGGAGGGCCGATGAGCAGTTCTTC.

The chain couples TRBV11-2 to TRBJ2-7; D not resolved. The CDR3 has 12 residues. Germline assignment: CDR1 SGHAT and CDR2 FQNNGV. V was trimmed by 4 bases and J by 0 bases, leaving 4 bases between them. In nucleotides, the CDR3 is TGTGCCAGCAGCTCTTACTCCTACGAGCAGTACTTC. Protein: CASSSYSYEQYF.

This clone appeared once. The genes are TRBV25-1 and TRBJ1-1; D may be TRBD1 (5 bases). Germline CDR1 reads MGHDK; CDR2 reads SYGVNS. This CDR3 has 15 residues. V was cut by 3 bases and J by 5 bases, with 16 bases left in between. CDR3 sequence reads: CASSESLGGYTEAFF. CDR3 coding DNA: TGTGCCAGCAGTGAGTCTTTGGGGGGTTATACTGAAGCTTTCTTT. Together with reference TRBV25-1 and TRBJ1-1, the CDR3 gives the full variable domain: EADIYQTPRYLVIGTGKKITLECSQTMGHDKMYWYQQDPGMELHLIHYSYGVNSTEKGDLSSESTVSRIRTEHFPLTLESARPSHTSQYLCASSESLGGYTEAFFGQGTRLTVV.

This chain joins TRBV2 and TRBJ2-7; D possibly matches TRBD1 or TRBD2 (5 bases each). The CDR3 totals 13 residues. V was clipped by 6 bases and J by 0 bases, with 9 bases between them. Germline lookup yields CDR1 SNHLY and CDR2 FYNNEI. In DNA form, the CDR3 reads TGTGCCAGCAGCCCAGGGAGCTCCTACGAGCAGTACTTC. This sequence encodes CASSPGSSYEQYF.

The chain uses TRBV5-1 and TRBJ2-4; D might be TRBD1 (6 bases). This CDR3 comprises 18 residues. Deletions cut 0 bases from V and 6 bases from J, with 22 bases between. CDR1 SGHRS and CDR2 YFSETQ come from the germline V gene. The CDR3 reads CASSLGPSVEWGPNIQYF. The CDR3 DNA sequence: TGCGCCAGCAGCTTGGGTCCGTCGGTCGAATGGGGGCCAAACATTCAGTACTTC.

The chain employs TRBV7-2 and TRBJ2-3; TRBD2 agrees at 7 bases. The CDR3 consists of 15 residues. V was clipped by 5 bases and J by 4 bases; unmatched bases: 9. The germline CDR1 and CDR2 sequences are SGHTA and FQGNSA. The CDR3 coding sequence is TGTGCCAGCAGCCGTCTCACTAGCGAGGCAGATACGCAGTATTTT. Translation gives CASSRLTSEADTQYF.

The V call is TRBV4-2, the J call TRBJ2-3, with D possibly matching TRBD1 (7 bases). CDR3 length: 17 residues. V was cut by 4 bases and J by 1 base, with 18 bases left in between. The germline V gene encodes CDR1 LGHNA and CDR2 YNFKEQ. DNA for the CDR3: TGTGCCAGCAGCCGGCAGGGGGTGGAGGGCCGCACAGATACGCAGTATTTT. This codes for CASSRQGVEGRTDTQYF.

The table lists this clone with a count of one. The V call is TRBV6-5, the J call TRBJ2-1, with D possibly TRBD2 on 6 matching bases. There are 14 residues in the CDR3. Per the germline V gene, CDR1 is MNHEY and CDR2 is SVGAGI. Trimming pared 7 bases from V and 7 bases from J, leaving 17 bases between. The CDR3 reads CASKLTGAVNEQFF. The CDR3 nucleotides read TGTGCCAGCAAGCTCACGGGAGCTGTTAATGAGCAGTTCTTC.

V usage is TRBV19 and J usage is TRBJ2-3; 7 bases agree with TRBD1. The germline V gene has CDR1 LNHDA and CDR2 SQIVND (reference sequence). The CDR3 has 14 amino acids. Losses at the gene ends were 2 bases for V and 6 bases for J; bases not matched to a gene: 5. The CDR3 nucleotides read TGTGCCAGTAGTATAAAGGGGGCAGCGGATACGCAGTATTTT. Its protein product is CASSIKGAADTQYF.

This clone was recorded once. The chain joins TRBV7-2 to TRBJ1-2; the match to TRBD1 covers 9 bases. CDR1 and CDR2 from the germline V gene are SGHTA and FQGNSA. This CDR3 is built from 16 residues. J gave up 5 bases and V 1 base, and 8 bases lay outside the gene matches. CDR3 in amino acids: CASSLVGQGSIYGYTF. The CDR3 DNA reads TGTGCCAGCAGCTTAGTGGGACAGGGCTCCATTTATGGCTACACCTTC.

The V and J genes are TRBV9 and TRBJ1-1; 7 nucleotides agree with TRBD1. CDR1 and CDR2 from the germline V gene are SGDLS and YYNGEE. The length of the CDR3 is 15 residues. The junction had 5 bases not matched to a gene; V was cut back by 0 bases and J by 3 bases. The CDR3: CASSVDRGEYTEAFF. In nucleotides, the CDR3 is TGTGCCAGCAGCGTAGACAGGGGAGAGTACACTGAAGCTTTCTTT.

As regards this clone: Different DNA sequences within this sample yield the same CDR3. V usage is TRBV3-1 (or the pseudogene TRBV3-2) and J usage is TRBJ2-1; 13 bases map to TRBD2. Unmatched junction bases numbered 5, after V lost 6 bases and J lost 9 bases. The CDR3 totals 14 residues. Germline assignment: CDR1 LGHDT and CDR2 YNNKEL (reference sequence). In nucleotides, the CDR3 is TGTGCCAGCAGTCTCGGACTAGCGGGGGTTGAGCAGTTCTTC. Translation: CASSLGLAGVEQFF.

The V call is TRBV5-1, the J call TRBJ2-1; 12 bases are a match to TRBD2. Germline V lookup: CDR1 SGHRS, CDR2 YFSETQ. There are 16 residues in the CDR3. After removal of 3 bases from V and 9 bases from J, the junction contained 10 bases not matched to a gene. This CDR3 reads CASSWMLAGGPSEQFF. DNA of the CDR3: TGCGCCAGCAGCTGGATGCTAGCGGGGGGGCCTAGTGAGCAGTTCTTC.

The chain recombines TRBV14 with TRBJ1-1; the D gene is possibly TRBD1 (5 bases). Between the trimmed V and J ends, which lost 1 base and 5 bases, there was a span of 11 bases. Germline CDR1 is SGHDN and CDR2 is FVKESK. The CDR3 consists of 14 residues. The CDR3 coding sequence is TGTGCCAGCAGCCAAGTACGGGGGTTGACTGAAGCTTTCTTT. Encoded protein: CASSQVRGLTEAFF.

CDR3 bases: TGTGCCAGCAGTGGTCCGGGACTAGCCCGATACAATGAGCAGTTCTTC. Amino acids: CASSGPGLARYNEQFF. This chain connects TRBV2 to TRBJ2-1, with 9 positions matching TRBD2. The CDR3 totals 16 residues. The junction had 8 bases not matched to a gene; V was cut back by 4 bases and J by 4 bases. CDR1 and CDR2 from the germline V gene are SNHLY and FYNNEI.

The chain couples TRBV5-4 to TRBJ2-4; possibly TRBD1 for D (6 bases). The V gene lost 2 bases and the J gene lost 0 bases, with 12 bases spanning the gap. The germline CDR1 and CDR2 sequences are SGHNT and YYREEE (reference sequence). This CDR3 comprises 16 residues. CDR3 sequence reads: CASSFNTGLAKNIQYF. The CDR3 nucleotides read TGTGCCAGCAGCTTCAACACAGGGCTAGCCAAAAACATTCAGTACTTC.

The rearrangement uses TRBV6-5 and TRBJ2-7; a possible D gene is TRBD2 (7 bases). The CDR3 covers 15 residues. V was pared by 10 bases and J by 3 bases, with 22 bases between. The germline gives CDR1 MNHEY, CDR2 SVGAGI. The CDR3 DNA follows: TGTGCCACCACTCAAGGGAGGGGGTGGGTCTACGAGCAGTACTTC. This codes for CATTQGRGWVYEQYF.

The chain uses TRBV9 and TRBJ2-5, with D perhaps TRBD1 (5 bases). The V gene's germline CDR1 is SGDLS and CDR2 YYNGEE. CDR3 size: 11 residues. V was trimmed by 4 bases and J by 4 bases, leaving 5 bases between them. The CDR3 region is CASSTGETQYF. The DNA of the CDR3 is TGTGCCAGCAGCACAGGAGAGACCCAGTACTTC.